The subject of this entry is one T cell receptor beta chain. This sample stems from a study of blood T cell repertoires in COVID-19. TCRdb's table, derived via immunoSEQ multiplex PCR, lists solely in-frame clones and lacks some. The sample lists around 700,000 clones, approximately 90% occurring once. The germline V and J ends were trimmed by 3 bases and 7 bases, with 13 bases remaining between them. Germline V CDR1 and CDR2: SGHDN, FVKESK. This CDR3 comprises 13 residues. This TCR derives from a woman between 18 and 29 years old with acute or convalescent COVID-19. V usage is TRBV14 and J usage is TRBJ2-7; weak D call: TRBD1 (6 bases). The sample comprised peripheral blood. Written as DNA, the CDR3 is TGTGCCAGCAGCCATACCCGAGGGGGAGAGCAGTACTTC. Protein sequence: CASSHTRGGEQYF.